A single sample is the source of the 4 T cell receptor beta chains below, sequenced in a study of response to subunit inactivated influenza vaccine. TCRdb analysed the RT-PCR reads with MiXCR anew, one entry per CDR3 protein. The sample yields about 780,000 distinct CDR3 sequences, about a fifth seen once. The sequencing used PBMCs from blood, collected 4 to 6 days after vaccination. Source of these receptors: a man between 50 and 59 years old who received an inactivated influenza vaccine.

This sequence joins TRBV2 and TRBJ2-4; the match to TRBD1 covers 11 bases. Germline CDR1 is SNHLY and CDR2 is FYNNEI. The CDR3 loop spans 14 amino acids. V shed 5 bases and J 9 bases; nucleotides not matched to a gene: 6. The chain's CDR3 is CASSRGQGVLIQYF. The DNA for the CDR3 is TGTGCCAGCAGTAGGGGACAGGGGGTCCTCATTCAGTACTTC. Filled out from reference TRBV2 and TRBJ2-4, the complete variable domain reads EPEVTQTPSHQVTQMGQEVILRCVPISNHLYFYWYRQILGQKVEFLVSFYNNEISEKSEIFDDQFSVERPDGSNFTLKIRSTKLEDSAMYFCASSRGQGVLIQYFGAGTRLSVL.

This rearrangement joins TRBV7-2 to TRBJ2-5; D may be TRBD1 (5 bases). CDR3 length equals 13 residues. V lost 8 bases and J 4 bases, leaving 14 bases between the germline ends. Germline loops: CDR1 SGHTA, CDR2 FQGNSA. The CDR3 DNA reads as TGTGCCAGCGGTAAAGGGGCCCGAGAGACCCAGTACTTC. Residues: CASGKGARETQYF.

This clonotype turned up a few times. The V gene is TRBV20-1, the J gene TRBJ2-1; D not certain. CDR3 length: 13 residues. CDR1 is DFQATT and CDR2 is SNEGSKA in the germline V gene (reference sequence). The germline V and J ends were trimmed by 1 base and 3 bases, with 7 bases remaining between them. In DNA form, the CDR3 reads TGCAGTGCTAGAGTCGCTAACTACAATGAGCAGTTCTTC. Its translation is CSARVANYNEQFF.

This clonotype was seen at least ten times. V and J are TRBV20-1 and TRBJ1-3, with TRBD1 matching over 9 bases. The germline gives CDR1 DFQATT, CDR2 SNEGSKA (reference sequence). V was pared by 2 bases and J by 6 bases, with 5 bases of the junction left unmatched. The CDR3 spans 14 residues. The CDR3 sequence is CSARKQGALNTIYF. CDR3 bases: TGCAGTGCTAGAAAACAGGGGGCCTTAAACACCATATATTTT.